This section outlines one T cell receptor (beta chain) sequence together with its context. The repertoire was sequenced with immunoSEQ multiplex PCR; TCRdb's copy has only in-frame clones and lacks some. The table records around 370,000 clones, around 90% of them present only once. Trimming cost V 7 bases and J 9 bases; bases outside gene matches: 10. There are 14 residues in the CDR3. Germline V CDR1 and CDR2: ENHRY, SYGVKD. These data belong to a study of blood T cell repertoires in COVID-19. About the study: The analysed material was cDNA or gDNA that came from T cells, B-cell-depleted T cells, or PBMCs.

The clonotype originates from a man aged 18-30 years with active or convalescent COVID-19. The sample comprised peripheral blood. The V gene is TRBV10-3, the J gene TRBJ2-7, with 12 bases lining up with TRBD1. The CDR3 DNA follows: TGTGCCATCAAGACAGGGACAGGGGGCGTGGGGCAGTACTTC. Translating gives CAIKTGTGGVGQYF.